Here is one TCR beta chain with its context. Across several immunoSEQ plates, the genomic DNA of each subset was split evenly. Clones were sequenced by immunoSEQ multiplex PCR, and TCRdb holds only the in-frame ones, with some missing. The sample contains over 2 million clones, 95% of which appear only once. The sample is drawn from a study of shared clonotypes between healthy human individuals. The overall study: Per donor, three plates held CD4 naive cells, three held CD4 memory, two held CD8 naive and one held CD8 memory.

Study donors comprised healthy, HIV-negative adults devoid of recent acute infection or vaccination. The TCR originated in a man aged 18 to 29 in good health. Specimen: naive CD4+ T cells sorted from blood. Subset: CD45RA+ positively selected.

Here the CDR3 DNA reads TGTGCCAGCACGAAACCGGGACACAACGACCTGAACACTGAAGCTTTCTTT. As protein: CASTKPGHNDLNTEAFF. V and J are TRBV5-4 and TRBJ1-1; a weak D match, TRBD1 (6 bases). CDR1 and CDR2 (germline): SGHNT, YYREEE (reference sequence). CDR3 size: 17 residues. V lost 6 bases, J lost 0 bases, and 21 bases lay in between.